In this sample, the clone carrying this TCR beta chain turned up a few times. Its antigen is currently unknown. The data stem from a study of T cell responses to AZD1222 COVID-19 vaccine. Study-level results: The number of AZD1222 recipients seropositive at baseline was only 6 or 7. Vaccine-associated CD4 TCRs spanned spike, dominant at 160-218 and 743-854.

J lost 4 bases, V lost 1 base, and 2 bases had no gene match. The CDR3 is 15 residues long. Germline lookup yields CDR1 SGHTA and CDR2 FQGNSA. Data came from immunoSEQ multiplex PCR; TCRdb stores just in-frame clones and leaves some out. Of under 40,000 clones in the sample, approximately 80% were seen once. The specimen was peripheral blood, collected 28 days after the second AZD1222 dose. V and J are TRBV7-2 and TRBJ2-1; 9 nucleotides align to TRBD2. The TCR originated in an adult who received the AZD1222 COVID-19 vaccine. Here the CDR3 reads CASSLGTSAYNEQFF. DNA for the CDR3: TGTGCCAGCAGCTTAGGGACTAGCGCTTACAATGAGCAGTTCTTC. Supplemented by reference TRBV7-2 and TRBJ2-1, the full variable domain reads GAGVSQSPSNKVTEKGKDVELRCDPISGHTALYWYRQSLGQGLEFLIYFQGNSAPDKSGLPSDRFSAERTGGSVSTLTIQRTQQEDSAVYLCASSLGTSAYNEQFFGPGTRLTVL.